This TCR beta chain was found in a study of human T cells and chemical hapten exposure. General study results and limits: Unchanged with DPC sensitization were TCRs above 1 in 1000 frequency.

The CDR3 consists of 15 residues. Trimming took off 6 bases at V and 6 bases at J, with 21 bases between the two ends. Germline loops: CDR1 MDHEN, CDR2 SYDVKM. MiXCR, run by TCRdb on the RACE reads, gives a single entry per CDR3 protein. The sample lists about 140,000 distinct CDR3 sequences; about an eighth were seen once. Ten or more counts support this clonotype. Its antigen is not identified. Described time point: patch test 2, 6 weeks after DPC sensitization. Treatment denoted: therapeutic diphenylcyclopropenone sensitization with weekly scalp DPC. The specimen was whole blood, collected in connection with sensitization to the hapten diphenylcyclopropenone (DPC). The rearrangement links TRBV28 to TRBJ2-7; a weak D match, TRBD2 (5 bases). The receptor comes from a woman aged 50 to 65 with alopecia areata. Some clones in this sample may be carry-over from other donors' samples. CDR3 loop: CASSYPGTQSGEQYF. The CDR3 region has the DNA TGTGCCAGCAGCTACCCGGGAACTCAGAGCGGCGAGCAGTACTTC.